This T cell receptor (beta chain) was captured by sequencing in a study of persistence of HIV-infected CD4 T cells. As for the study in general: Median time on suppressive ART was 8 to 9 years.

Germline V gene lookup returns CDR1 SGHAT and CDR2 FQNNGV. This CDR3 is built from 18 residues. J lost 3 bases, V lost 4 bases, and 9 bases had no gene match. The stimulus was lysate of CMV-infected fibroblasts, 8.5 to 10 ug/mL. Sorting selected CD4+ T cells upregulating both CD40 ligand and CD69. Donors were HIV-1-infected adults who began suppressive ART during chronic infection. Turning to this clone: What it binds is not known.

Sequencing used immunoSEQ version 4 in survey mode. TCRdb keeps only in-frame clones here, not all; method: immunoSEQ multiplex PCR. Of 7,500 to 8,500 clones in the sample, 55% to 65% are singletons; the top ten hold 15% to 20%. The sequence came from an adult man with HIV who was CMV-seropositive. Here the sequenced sample was CD4+ T cells sorted from PBMCs after approximately 18-hour stimulation, taken from a patient who received antiretroviral therapy. The genes are TRBV11-2 and TRBJ2-6, with 10 bases lining up with TRBD1. CDR3 residues: CASSSRTGGFGGANVLTF. The CDR3 bases are TGTGCCAGCAGCTCACGGACAGGGGGGTTCGGTGGGGCCAACGTCCTGACTTTC.